What follows are 26 T cell receptor beta chains derived from one specimen sequenced in a study of Ad26.COV2.S vaccination and SARS-CoV-2 variants. Clones were read by immunoSEQ multiplex PCR, and TCRdb kept only the in-frame ones, dropping some. The repertoire includes a few hundred thousand clones, 83% of them detected once, and approximately 7% sits in the top ten. Treatment of the sample: roughly 19 received Ad26.COV2.S at low or high dose, single or two shots; roughly 5 received placebo; per-sample allocation not given. Collection of samples fell on day 63 after the first vaccine or placebo injection. The material sequenced was peripheral blood, taken in a trial of Ad26.COV2.S vaccine versus placebo. Receptors originate from a person aged 18-60 years who received the Ad26.COV2.S COVID-19 vaccine or a placebo.

The rearrangement links TRBV5-5 to TRBJ1-6, with 10 bases identical to TRBD1. The germline gives CDR1 SGHKS, CDR2 YYEKEE (reference sequence). The junction had 8 bases not matched to a gene; V was cut back by 6 bases and J by 8 bases. This CDR3 region has 15 residues. The CDR3 loop is CASTPGQGTYSPLHF. In DNA form, the CDR3 reads TGTGCCAGCACTCCGGGACAGGGGACCTATTCACCCCTCCACTTT. The complete variable domain, with remaining parts taken from reference TRBV5-5 and TRBJ1-6, reads DAGVTQSPTHLIKTRGQQVTLRCSPISGHKSVSWYQQVLGQGPQFIFQYYEKEERGRGNFPDRFSARQFPNYSSELNVNALLLGDSALYLCASTPGQGTYSPLHFGNGTRLTVT.

V is TRBV4-1 and J is TRBJ2-1; 13 bases agree with TRBD2. This CDR3 comprises 14 residues. V gave up 3 bases and J gave up 9 bases; unmatched junction bases: 2. CDR1 and CDR2 from the germline V gene are MGHRA and YSYEKL. The CDR3 sequence is CASSHGTSGTEQFF. The CDR3 DNA is TGCGCCAGCAGCCATGGGACTAGCGGGACTGAGCAGTTCTTC.

Notes on this clone: The identical CDR3 is also encoded by other nucleotide sequences in the sample. J is TRBJ1-1 and V is TRBV3-1 (or the pseudogene TRBV3-2); D perhaps matches TRBD1 (5 bases). Germline V gene sequence: CDR1 LGHDT, CDR2 YNNKEL (reference sequence). There are 14 residues in the CDR3. The germline V and J ends were trimmed by 4 bases and 4 bases, with 13 bases remaining between them. The CDR3 here is CASSPLGGSTEAFF. The CDR3 coding sequence is TGTGCCAGCAGCCCCCTCGGGGGTAGCACTGAAGCTTTCTTT.

This clone was counted a single time. This chain links TRBV5-6 with TRBJ2-7; possible D gene TRBD2, 5 bases. The V and J ends lost 6 bases and 3 bases respectively, with 19 bases between them. CDR1 SGHDT and CDR2 YYEEEE come from the germline V gene. This CDR3 spans 15 amino acids. CDR3 sequence reads: CASTPPLGKYYEQYF. In DNA form, the CDR3 reads TGTGCCAGCACCCCCCCCCTCGGGAAGTACTACGAGCAGTACTTC.

This clone has a single count. The chain carries TRBV15 and TRBJ2-4; maybe TRBD2 (5 bases). Deletions cut 5 bases from V and 3 bases from J, with 26 bases between. Germline V gene data show CDR1 as LNHNV and CDR2 as YYDKDF (reference sequence). The CDR3 spans 19 residues. The CDR3 loop is CATSPHATWEPTGKNIQYF. The CDR3 DNA reads as TGTGCCACCAGCCCCCACGCAACCTGGGAGCCAACGGGCAAAAACATTCAGTACTTC.

This rearrangement joins TRBV7-3 to TRBJ2-1; D possibly corresponds to TRBD2 (6 bases). This CDR3 comprises 16 residues. Trimming stripped 1 base from V and 0 bases from J, with 10 bases between. Per the germline V gene, CDR1 is SGHTA and CDR2 is FQGTGA. In DNA, the CDR3 is TGTGCCAGCAGCTTAAACGCGGGAAGCTCCTACAATGAGCAGTTCTTC. Translating it yields CASSLNAGSSYNEQFF.

The DNA for the CDR3 is TGCAGTGCTAGTCCCCTTGGACCGACGATTTTACAGTTCTTC. Encoded protein: CSASPLGPTILQFF. The chain has TRBV20-1 and TRBJ2-1; D is ambiguous. The length of the CDR3 is 14 residues. CDR1 and CDR2 (germline): DFQATT, SNEGSKA (reference sequence). V was clipped by 3 bases and J by 13 bases, with 22 bases between them.

The V call is TRBV21-1, the J call TRBJ1-2. TRBV21-1 is described as a pseudogene. The CDR3 is made up of 16 amino acids. The CDR3 is CASSKGGNSWVYGYTF. The CDR3 coding sequence is TGTGCCAGCAGCAAAGGGGGGAATAGTTGGGTCTATGGCTACACCTTC.

The CDR3 coding sequence is TGCGCCAGCAGCCAACCCTCAGCAGGGATAAGGAACAATGAGCAGTTCTTC. This gives the protein CASSQPSAGIRNNEQFF. The rearrangement joins TRBV4-1 to TRBJ2-1; possibly TRBD1 for D (5 bases). Germline V gene sequence: CDR1 MGHRA, CDR2 YSYEKL. The V end was cut by 2 bases, the J end by 5 bases, with 19 bases between. This CDR3 is built from 17 residues.

The chain is built from TRBV5-1 and TRBJ2-6; 7 bases fit TRBD1. The CDR3 consists of 14 residues. V was pared by 9 bases and J by 0 bases, with 3 bases of the junction left unmatched. CDR1 SGHRS and CDR2 YFSETQ come from the germline V gene. Written as DNA, the CDR3 is TGCGCCACCAGGGACAGCTCTGGGGCCAACGTCCTGACTTTC. Amino acids: CATRDSSGANVLTF.

The V call is TRBV28, the J call TRBJ1-4; possible D gene TRBD1, 5 bases. Trimming cost V 5 bases and J 7 bases, with 14 bases left between them. Germline V lookup: CDR1 MDHEN, CDR2 SYDVKM. The CDR3 sequence is 14 residues long. DNA for the CDR3: TGTGCCAGCAGTATCAGGGCGGGTGGTGAAAAACTGTTTTTT. Its protein is CASSIRAGGEKLFF.

The V and J genes are TRBV5-1 and TRBJ1-5; D call uncertain. V was trimmed by 5 bases and J by 1 base, leaving 7 bases between them. CDR3 size: 13 residues. CDR1 and CDR2 (germline): SGHRS, YFSETQ. The CDR3 reads CASSRGSNQPQHF. In nucleotides, the CDR3 is TGCGCCAGCAGTCGAGGGAGCAATCAGCCCCAGCATTTT.

This clone was detected only a few times. The rearrangement uses TRBV6-5 and TRBJ2-7; perhaps D is TRBD1 or TRBD2 (6 bases each). CDR1 and CDR2 from the germline V gene are MNHEY and SVGAGI. CDR3 length equals 13 residues. The V end was cut by 6 bases, the J end by 5 bases, with 14 bases between. The CDR3 DNA reads TGTGCCAGCAGCCGCTGGAGGGGGAACGAGCAGTACTTC. This translates into CASSRWRGNEQYF.

J is TRBJ2-7 and V is TRBV15; 7 positions match TRBD2. From germline, CDR1 is LNHNV and CDR2 YYDKDF (reference sequence). The CDR3 consists of 16 residues. The V and J ends lost 0 bases and 4 bases, in that order; junction bases with no gene match: 9. The CDR3 reads CATSRDSIGLGYEQYF. The CDR3, as DNA: TGTGCCACCAGCAGAGATAGTATTGGACTAGGGTACGAGCAGTACTTC. Using reference TRBV15 and TRBJ2-7 for the parts outside the CDR3, the full variable domain is DAMVIQNPRYQVTQFGKPVTLSCSQTLNHNVMYWYQQKSSQAPKLLFHYYDKDFNNEADTPDNFQSRRPNTSFCFLDIRSPGLGDTAMYLCATSRDSIGLGYEQYFGPGTRLTVT.

On this clone: A much larger clone differs by one base, so this may be a read error. Within the sample, other DNA sequences also encode this same CDR3. The chain recombines TRBV25-1 with TRBJ1-2; D gene uncertain. The CDR3 extends over 14 amino acids. V was trimmed by 0 bases and J by 2 bases, leaving 7 bases between them. The germline V gene has CDR1 MGHDK and CDR2 SYGVNS. The DNA of the CDR3 is TGTGCCAGCAGTGAATACCACGGGAACTATGGCTACACCTTC. This translates into CASSEYHGNYGYTF.

Only one count was recorded for this clone. The rearrangement links TRBV20-1 to TRBJ2-5, with D uncertain. Deletions cut 3 bases from V and 1 base from J, with 12 bases between. CDR3 length: 14 residues. The germline CDR1 and CDR2 sequences are DFQATT and SNEGSKA (reference sequence). CDR3 nucleotides: TGCAGTGCTAGTGATCCTTTCGGCCAAGAGACCCAGTACTTC. Translating it yields CSASDPFGQETQYF.

The CDR3 is CASSQGPGSSPLHF. The DNA for the CDR3 is TGTGCCAGCAGCCAAGGTCCAGGGTCCTCACCCCTCCACTTT. V and J are TRBV3-1 (or the pseudogene TRBV3-2) and TRBJ1-6, with D perhaps matching TRBD1 (5 bases). The V gene lost 1 base and the J gene lost 10 bases, with 11 bases spanning the gap. The CDR3 totals 14 residues. Per the germline V gene, CDR1 is LGHDT and CDR2 is YNNKEL (reference sequence).

This sequence joins TRBV5-1 and TRBJ2-7; 16 bases agree with TRBD2. Germline V gene data show CDR1 as SGHRS and CDR2 as YFSETQ. The CDR3 spans 18 residues. V lost 4 bases, J lost 1 base, and 8 bases stayed unmatched. The CDR3 region is CASSAGTSGRAPSYEQYF. In nucleotides, the CDR3 is TGCGCCAGCAGCGCAGGGACTAGCGGGAGGGCCCCGTCCTACGAGCAGTACTTC.

This chain connects TRBV5-4 to TRBJ1-6; 9 bases align to TRBD1. Germline V gene lookup returns CDR1 SGHNT and CDR2 YYREEE (reference sequence). The CDR3 totals 15 residues. The V segment lost 3 bases and the J segment 7 bases; nucleotides outside the gene matches: 5. The CDR3 here is CASSYRGQGNSPLHF. The DNA of the CDR3 is TGTGCCAGCAGCTACCGGGGACAGGGAAATTCACCCCTCCACTTT.

The chain couples TRBV11-2 to TRBJ1-5; 9 bases match TRBD1. CDR1 and CDR2 from the germline V gene are SGHAT and FQNNGV. This CDR3 region has 15 residues. The J segment lost 4 bases and the V segment lost 4 bases, leaving 5 bases of the junction unmatched. The CDR3 bases are TGTGCCAGCAGCTCGGACAGGGGAGCGAATCAGCCCCAGCATTTT. It translates to CASSSDRGANQPQHF.

Regarding this clone: Additional DNA sequences in this sample encode the identical CDR3. The V call is TRBV4-1, the J call TRBJ2-1; D is ambiguous. The V gene lost 1 base and the J gene lost 8 bases, with 6 bases spanning the gap. This CDR3 has 12 amino acids. The germline CDR1 and CDR2 sequences are MGHRA and YSYEKL. The CDR3 reads CASSQVNHEQFF. CDR3 DNA sequence: TGCGCCAGCAGCCAAGTAAACCATGAGCAGTTCTTC.

V and J are TRBV2 and TRBJ1-2; 12 positions match TRBD1. CDR3 length: 14 amino acids. The germline CDR1 and CDR2 sequences are SNHLY and FYNNEI. Trimming at V came to 4 bases and at J to 4 bases, leaving 1 base not matched to a gene. The CDR3 loop reads CASSGDRGPYGYTF. The DNA of the CDR3 is TGTGCCAGCAGTGGGGACAGGGGGCCCTATGGCTACACCTTC.

This chain joins TRBV9 and TRBJ2-5; TRBD2 might be the D (6 bases). The CDR3 length is 16 residues. CDR1 SGDLS and CDR2 YYNGEE come from the germline V gene. Trimming left V 0 bases short and J 4 bases short, with 16 bases between. As DNA, the CDR3 is TGTGCCAGCAGCGTAGATAGTGGGAGGAGGGGAGAGACCCAGTACTTC. It specifies CASSVDSGRRGETQYF.

The J gene is TRBJ2-5, the V gene TRBV12-3 or TRBV12-4; D perhaps matches TRBD1 (6 bases). V lost 5 bases, J lost 1 base, and 8 bases lay in between. CDR3 length equals 13 residues. CDR3 region: CASSRTVQETQYF. DNA for the CDR3: TGTGCCAGCAGTAGGACAGTCCAAGAGACCCAGTACTTC.

This clone has only one observation. The J gene is TRBJ2-7, the V gene TRBV19; a possible D gene is TRBD2 (5 bases). Germline V gene data show CDR1 as LNHDA and CDR2 as SQIVND (reference sequence). The CDR3 totals 13 residues. The V end lost 5 bases, the J end lost 0 bases, and 8 bases lay between the germline ends. In DNA, the CDR3 is TGTGCCAGTAGTTGGACTTACTCCTACGAGCAGTACTTC. Amino acids: CASSWTYSYEQYF.

The chain uses TRBV6-6 and TRBJ2-7; TRBD1 matches at 7 bases. CDR1 and CDR2 from the germline V gene are MNHNY and SVGAGI (reference sequence). The CDR3 is 14 residues long. Trimming removed 0 bases from V and 6 bases from J; junction bases left unmatched: 5. The CDR3 sequence: CASSYSTGRGEQYF. CDR3 in DNA: TGTGCCAGCAGTTACTCGACAGGGCGCGGCGAGCAGTACTTC.